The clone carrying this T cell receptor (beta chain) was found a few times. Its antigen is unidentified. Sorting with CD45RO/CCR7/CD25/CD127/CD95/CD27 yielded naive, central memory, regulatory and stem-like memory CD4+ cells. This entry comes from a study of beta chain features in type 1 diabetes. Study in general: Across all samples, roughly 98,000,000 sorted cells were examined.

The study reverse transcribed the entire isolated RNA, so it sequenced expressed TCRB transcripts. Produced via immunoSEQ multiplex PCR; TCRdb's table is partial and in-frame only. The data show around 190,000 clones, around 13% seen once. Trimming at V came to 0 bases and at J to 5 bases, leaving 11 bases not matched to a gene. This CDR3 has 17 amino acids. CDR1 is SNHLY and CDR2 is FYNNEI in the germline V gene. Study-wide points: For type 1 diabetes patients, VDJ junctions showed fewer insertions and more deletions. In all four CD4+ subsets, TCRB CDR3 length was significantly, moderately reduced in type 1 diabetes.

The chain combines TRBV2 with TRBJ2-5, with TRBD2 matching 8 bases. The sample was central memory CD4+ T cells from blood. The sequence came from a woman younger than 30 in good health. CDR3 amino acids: CASSEAPREGPCETQYF. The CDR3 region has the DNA TGTGCCAGCAGTGAAGCGCCCCGGGAGGGCCCGTGCGAGACCCAGTACTTC. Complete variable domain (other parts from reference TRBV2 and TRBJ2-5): EPEVTQTPSHQVTQMGQEVILRCVPISNHLYFYWYRQILGQKVEFLVSFYNNEISEKSEIFDDQFSVERPDGSNFTLKIRSTKLEDSAMYFCASSEAPREGPCETQYFGPGTRLLVL.